The present T cell receptor beta chain was sequenced within a study of T cell responses to AZD1222 COVID-19 vaccine. Comment on this clone: Its antigen is still unknown.

Clones were sequenced by immunoSEQ multiplex PCR, and TCRdb holds only the in-frame ones, with some missing. The data show some 150,000 clones, with just over 90% seen just once and less than 2% held by the top ten. Study-wide points: Just a handful of AZD1222 recipients were seropositive at baseline. The donor cohort was predominantly white British with a female majority, and clonal diversity may have been underestimated.

This CDR3 has 16 residues. From germline, CDR1 is SGHTA and CDR2 FQGTGA. V lost 2 bases to trimming and J lost 3 bases; unmatched junction nucleotides: 7. The sample consisted of peripheral blood, taken on day 0 of AZD1222 vaccination. The V and J genes are TRBV7-3 and TRBJ2-1; 7 bases are a match to TRBD2. The source of this sequence is an adult in good health. CDR3: CASSLVTSASYNEQFF. CDR3 sequence (DNA): TGTGCCAGCAGCTTAGTTACTAGCGCTAGCTACAATGAGCAGTTCTTC.